A single sample gave rise to the 27 T cell receptor beta chains below, sequenced in a study of T cell changes during pregnancy in multiple sclerosis. Assay: immunoSEQ multiplex PCR; the TCRdb copy retains only in-frame clones and omits some. The sample yields 40,000 to 45,000 clones, roughly 85% seen once. Source: CD4+ T cells from peripheral blood mononuclear cells, taken after pregnancy. The receptors originated from a female donor with multiple sclerosis, enrolled in a pregnancy study.

J is TRBJ1-5 and V is TRBV27; a weak D match, TRBD1 (5 bases). V was cut by 1 base and J by 6 bases, with 13 bases left in between. The CDR3 has 15 amino acids. Germline CDR1 is MNHEY and CDR2 is SMNVEV (reference sequence). CDR3 in amino acids: CASSLLALGGQPQHF. DNA of the CDR3: TGTGCCAGCAGTTTATTAGCGCTCGGGGGTCAGCCCCAGCATTTT.

This sequence joins TRBV5-1 and TRBJ2-5, with 11 nucleotides matching TRBD1. This CDR3 has 15 amino acids. The trim removed 0 bases at V and 4 bases at J, leaving 2 bases unmatched. Germline loops: CDR1 SGHRS, CDR2 YFSETQ. The CDR3 sequence: CASSLAGTGGETQYF. Written as DNA, the CDR3 is TGCGCCAGCAGCTTGGCCGGGACAGGGGGAGAGACCCAGTACTTC.

The gene calls are TRBV5-6 and TRBJ2-7; tentatively, D is TRBD1 (6 bases). The CDR3 length is 13 residues. Germline lookup yields CDR1 SGHDT and CDR2 YYEEEE. V was shortened by 0 bases and J by 7 bases, with 11 bases between the two germline ends. The CDR3 nucleotides read TGTGCCAGCAGCTTGGAGACCACAGGGGAGCAGTACTTC. This gives the protein CASSLETTGEQYF.

This clone was counted only a few times. The gene calls are TRBV2 and TRBJ1-6; D is perhaps TRBD1 (5 bases). The CDR3 contains 15 residues. V shed 3 bases and J shed 7 bases, with 13 bases lying between them. The V gene's germline CDR1 is SNHLY and CDR2 FYNNEI. CDR3 sequence: CASSEAGGENSPLHF. The CDR3 nucleotides are TGTGCCAGCAGTGAGGCGGGAGGGGAAAATTCACCCCTCCACTTT.

CDR3 DNA: TGTGCCAGCAGTGAATACCCGGGATCCTACAATGAGCAGTTCTTC. Translating gives CASSEYPGSYNEQFF. The chain has TRBV2 and TRBJ2-1, with TRBD2 as a possible D gene (5 bases). Trimming took off 2 bases at V and 1 base at J, with 9 bases between the two ends. The germline CDR1 and CDR2 sequences are SNHLY and FYNNEI. This CDR3 has 15 amino acids.

This rearrangement joins TRBV4-1 to TRBJ2-2, with 8 bases identical to TRBD1. The CDR3 has 15 amino acids. Germline values: CDR1 MGHRA, CDR2 YSYEKL. V was pared by 4 bases and J by 2 bases, with 3 bases of the junction left unmatched. The CDR3 loop is CASSRRGPNTGELFF. The CDR3 DNA follows: TGCGCCAGCAGCCGCAGGGGGCCCAACACCGGGGAGCTGTTTTTT.

The chain couples TRBV28 to TRBJ1-4; TRBD1 is a possible D gene (6 bases). The CDR3 loop spans 14 amino acids. The germline CDR1 and CDR2 sequences are MDHEN and SYDVKM. V was clipped by 3 bases and J by 4 bases, with 9 bases between them. CDR3 protein: CASSFGQSNEKLFF. The CDR3 DNA reads as TGTGCCAGCAGTTTCGGACAGAGTAATGAAAAACTGTTTTTT. Full variable domain (rest looked up from reference TRBV28 and TRBJ1-4): DVKVTQSSRYLVKRTGEKVFLECVQDMDHENMFWYRQDPGLGLRLIYFSYDVKMKEKGDIPEGYSVSREKKERFSLILESASTNQTSMYLCASSFGQSNEKLFFGSGTQLSVL.

The chain is built from TRBV27 and TRBJ2-6; weak D call: TRBD2 (5 bases). This CDR3 has 14 residues. CDR1 and CDR2 (germline): MNHEY, SMNVEV (reference sequence). V was shortened by 3 bases and J by 3 bases, with 6 bases between the two germline ends. Here the CDR3 reads CASSLRVGANVLTF. Written as DNA, the CDR3 is TGTGCCAGCAGTTTGAGGGTTGGGGCCAACGTCCTGACTTTC.

The CDR3: CASSLGDRANYGYTF. CDR3 in DNA: TGCGCCAGCAGCTTGGGGGACAGGGCTAACTATGGCTACACCTTC. V usage is TRBV5-1 and J usage is TRBJ1-2; 9 bases align to TRBD1. In germline, CDR1 is SGHRS, CDR2 YFSETQ. The ends lost 0 bases at V and 0 bases at J; junction bases unmatched: 0. The CDR3 is 15 residues long.

The gene calls are TRBV7-9 and TRBJ2-1, with 10 bases fitting TRBD1. V gave up 5 bases and J gave up 2 bases; unmatched junction bases: 3. The CDR3 contains 15 residues. Germline V gives CDR1 SEHNR, CDR2 FQNEAQ (reference sequence). The CDR3 here is CASSPGTGAYNEQFF. DNA of the CDR3: TGTGCCAGCAGCCCAGGGACAGGGGCCTACAATGAGCAGTTCTTC. The whole variable domain, remainder taken from reference TRBV7-9 and TRBJ2-1, is DTGVSQNPRHKITKRGQNVTFRCDPISEHNRLYWYRQTLGQGPEFLTYFQNEAQLEKSRLLSDRFSAERPKGSFSTLEIQRTEQGDSAMYLCASSPGTGAYNEQFFGPGTRLTVL.

V gene TRBV28 combines with J gene TRBJ1-1, with 7 nucleotides matching TRBD1. J lost 5 bases, V lost 6 bases, and 9 bases had no gene match. CDR3 length equals 14 residues. CDR1 and CDR2 from the germline V gene are MDHEN and SYDVKM. The CDR3: CASRRGQEYTEAFF. CDR3 in DNA: TGTGCCAGCAGGAGGGGGCAGGAGTATACTGAAGCTTTCTTT.

The V gene is TRBV5-1, the J gene TRBJ2-5; weak D call: TRBD2 (6 bases). Germline lookup yields CDR1 SGHRS and CDR2 YFSETQ. Trimming left V 5 bases short and J 2 bases short, with 10 bases between. The CDR3 extends over 13 amino acids. In DNA, the CDR3 is TGCGCCAGCAGGGAGGGCCAACAAGAGACCCAGTACTTC. This sequence encodes CASREGQQETQYF.

The chain combines TRBV18 with TRBJ2-7; TRBD1 matches at 12 bases. V lost 6 bases, J lost 6 bases, and 3 bases stayed unmatched. The CDR3 runs to 13 residues. In germline, CDR1 is KGHSH, CDR2 LQKENI. The CDR3 DNA is TGTGCCAGCTCGGGGACAGGGGGCCGCGAGCAGTACTTC. This gives the protein CASSGTGGREQYF.

The V call is TRBV15, the J call TRBJ2-3, with D maybe TRBD1 (6 bases). This CDR3 is 18 amino acids long. Germline CDR1 and CDR2: LNHNV and YYDKDF (reference sequence). V was pared by 3 bases and J by 5 bases, with 24 bases between. CDR3 amino acids: CATSRGQVRTAGVDTQYF. The CDR3 DNA reads as TGTGCCACCAGCAGGGGGCAGGTCCGAACGGCAGGGGTAGATACGCAGTATTTT.

CDR3 coding DNA: TGCGCCAGCAGTGGGGGACCCCGGGACAGGGGGATTATGGGCTACACCTTC. Translated, it gives CASSGGPRDRGIMGYTF. The V and J genes are TRBV10-2 and TRBJ1-2, with 11 bases that match TRBD1. Germline V CDR1 and CDR2: WSHSY, SAAADI. After removal of 4 bases from V and 8 bases from J, the junction contained 15 bases not matched to a gene. The CDR3 extends over 17 amino acids.

The chain joins TRBV27 to TRBJ1-2; TRBD1 matches at 11 bases. V was pared by 3 bases and J by 7 bases, with 16 bases of the junction left unmatched. Germline lookup yields CDR1 MNHEY and CDR2 SMNVEV (reference sequence). The CDR3 length is 18 residues. As DNA, the CDR3 is TGTGCCAGCAGTTTCGACGGGGACAGGGGGTCAAGGGTGGGTGGCTACACCTTC. Its protein product is CASSFDGDRGSRVGGYTF.

The V and J genes are TRBV5-1 and TRBJ2-3; TRBD2 matches 11 bases. The V gene end was trimmed by 7 bases and the J gene end by 3 bases; junction bases not matched to a gene: 4. Germline V gene data show CDR1 as SGHRS and CDR2 as YFSETQ. The CDR3 runs 14 residues. This CDR3 is CASATSGGTDTQYF. As DNA, the CDR3 is TGCGCCAGCGCCACTAGCGGGGGAACAGATACGCAGTATTTT.

This chain links TRBV11-2 with TRBJ2-1; TRBD1 aligns across 7 bases. CDR1 is SGHAT and CDR2 is FQNNGV in the germline V gene. Losses at the gene ends were 1 base for V and 2 bases for J; bases not matched to a gene: 5. The CDR3 covers 16 residues. DNA for the CDR3: TGTGCCAGCAGCTTAGTGGTAACAGGGGCCTACAATGAGCAGTTCTTC. Its protein product is CASSLVVTGAYNEQFF.

The J gene is TRBJ1-6, the V gene TRBV18; 7 nucleotides agree with TRBD1. Trimming at V came to 2 bases and at J to 5 bases, leaving 6 bases not matched to a gene. From germline, CDR1 is KGHSH and CDR2 LQKENI. CDR3 length: 16 amino acids. CDR3 sequence reads: CASSPRQGVDNSPLHF. Written as DNA, the CDR3 is TGTGCCAGCTCACCAAGGCAGGGGGTCGATAATTCACCCCTCCACTTT.

CDR3 sequence: CASKAIQETQYF. In nucleotides, the CDR3 is TGTGCCAGCAAAGCCATCCAAGAGACCCAGTACTTC. The chain couples TRBV2 to TRBJ2-5; D remains unclear. This CDR3 has 12 amino acids. Germline V gene sequence: CDR1 SNHLY, CDR2 FYNNEI. The ends were cut back, 7 bases at V and 1 base at J, with 7 bases in the middle.

This sequence joins TRBV6-1 and TRBJ1-5, with 7 nucleotides matching TRBD1. V was clipped by 4 bases and J by 1 base; unmatched bases: 4. This CDR3 contains 15 residues. Germline V gene sequence: CDR1 MNHNS, CDR2 SASEGT. This CDR3 reads CASSGPGGSNQPQHF. CDR3 coding DNA: TGTGCCAGCAGTGGACCAGGGGGGAGCAATCAGCCCCAGCATTTT.

This chain uses TRBV9 with TRBJ2-3; 9 positions agree with TRBD2. Trimming at V came to 0 bases and at J to 5 bases, leaving 4 bases not matched to a gene. CDR1 SGDLS and CDR2 YYNGEE come from the germline V gene. The CDR3 length is 15 residues. This CDR3 reads CASSVVAGVGDTQYF. The CDR3 DNA is TGTGCCAGCAGCGTAGTAGCGGGGGTGGGAGATACGCAGTATTTT.

The V and J genes are TRBV6-5 and TRBJ1-1, with 9 bases matching TRBD1. This CDR3 contains 14 residues. Losses at the gene ends were 5 bases for V and 10 bases for J; bases not matched to a gene: 11. Germline V lookup: CDR1 MNHEY, CDR2 SVGAGI. CDR3 DNA: TGTGCCAGCAGTCTCCGGGACAGGGTGTCTGGAGCTTTCTTT. The encoded protein is CASSLRDRVSGAFF.

This clone was detected once. The gene calls are TRBV30 and TRBJ1-5; no firm D call. CDR1 is GTSNPN and CDR2 is SVGIG in the germline V gene (reference sequence). This CDR3 has 16 residues. V was clipped by 0 bases and J by 6 bases, with 18 bases between them. CDR3 coding DNA: TGTGCCTGGAGTGTGAATTCGCCGGGTTTAGGTCAGCCCCAGCATTTT. Its translation: CAWSVNSPGLGQPQHF.

The chain combines TRBV19 with TRBJ2-3, with D tentatively TRBD1 (6 bases). The CDR3 extends over 13 amino acids. CDR1 is LNHDA and CDR2 is SQIVND in the germline V gene (reference sequence). Trimming removed 5 bases at V and 3 bases at J, with 9 bases between. The DNA for the CDR3 is TGTGCCAGTAGTGACAGGACGACAGATACGCAGTATTTT. Translating gives CASSDRTTDTQYF.

This chain joins TRBV6-6 and TRBJ1-1; TRBD1 matches 7 bases. Germline V gene lookup returns CDR1 MNHNY and CDR2 SVGAGI (reference sequence). The V gene end was trimmed by 4 bases and the J gene end by 1 base; junction bases not matched to a gene: 6. The CDR3 loop spans 15 amino acids. The CDR3 protein is CASSSWTGQNTEAFF. DNA of the CDR3: TGTGCCAGCAGTTCCTGGACAGGTCAGAACACTGAAGCTTTCTTT.

The chain joins TRBV9 to TRBJ2-7, with TRBD1 matching over 9 bases. The CDR3 has 17 residues. Germline-derived CDR1 and CDR2 are SGDLS and YYNGEE. With 0 bases clipped from V and 2 bases from J, the junction kept 9 bases outside the gene matches. The CDR3 DNA sequence: TGTGCCAGCAGCGTAGGGGGCGGGACAGGGATCCCCTACGAGCAGTACTTC. The encoded protein is CASSVGGGTGIPYEQYF.